These T cell receptor beta chains were read from a single sample in a study of cytomegalovirus exposure and HLA in healthy donors. Here immunoSEQ multiplex PCR was the method, and the copy in TCRdb shows in-frame clones only, minus some. The sample contains approximately 180,000 clones, 60% to 80% of which appear only once. Sequencing was performed on PBMCs. The origin of the receptors is a middle-aged man in good health and CMV-seropositive. Both conserved end residues are part of each CDR3. Each record gives: D gene, V gene, J gene, clone size, CDR3 protein, CDR3 DNA. D genes are given only for firm matches. Size values are once, few and many counts, or a class for expanded clones, and some rows have none.

>.|TRBV5-1|TRBJ2-2|.
CASSRGAGTGELFF
TGCGCCAGCAGCCGGGGGGCGGGCACCGGGGAGCTGTTTTTT
>.|TRBV19|TRBJ1-5|.
CASSIEQGGGSNQPQHF
TGTGCCAGTAGTATAGAACAGGGTGGAGGTAGCAATCAGCCCCAGCATTTT
>.|TRBV5-3|TRBJ2-2|few
CARSPLRTTNTGELFF
TGTGCCAGAAGCCCACTACGTACTACGAACACCGGGGAGCTGTTTTTT
>TRBD2|TRBV9|TRBJ2-4|.
CASSERSGTLGDIQYF
TGTGCCAGCAGCGAGAGGAGCGGGACCCTGGGGGACATTCAGTACTTC
>TRBD2|TRBV18|TRBJ2-7|once
CASSPGREVEQYF
TGTGCCAGCTCACCAGGGCGGGAGGTCGAGCAGTACTTC
>.|TRBV5-4|TRBJ1-3|.
CASSLFQSSGNTIYF
TGTGCCAGCAGCTTGTTCCAGTCTTCTGGAAACACCATATATTTT
>.|TRBV27|TRBJ1-3|.
CASSPTGNPSGNTIYF
TGTGCCAGCAGCCCCACAGGGAACCCCTCTGGAAACACCATATATTTT
>TRBD1|TRBV7-9|TRBJ1-2|.
CASSSSGTGVGGYTF
TGTGCCAGCAGCTCTTCCGGGACAGGGGTTGGTGGCTACACCTTC
>TRBD2|TRBV25-1|TRBJ2-1|.
CASSDSLAGDEQFF
TGTGCCAGCAGTGATTCTTTAGCGGGAGATGAGCAGTTCTTC
>TRBD1|TRBV28|TRBJ1-2|.
CASSPLWQGVYGYTF
TGTGCCAGCAGTCCGCTCTGGCAGGGGGTCTATGGCTACACCTTC
>TRBD2|TRBV6-1|TRBJ2-5|few
CASSLLPGLAGAQYF
TGTGCCAGCAGTCTCTTACCGGGACTAGCGGGAGCCCAGTACTTC
>TRBD1|TRBV5-1|TRBJ1-6|.
CASALQPGTGAANSPLHF
TGCGCCAGCGCCTTGCAACCCGGGACAGGGGCTGCTAATTCACCCCTCCACTTT
>TRBD1|TRBV7-8|TRBJ2-5|.
CASSLGQGEETQYF
TGTGCCAGCAGCTTAGGACAGGGGGAGGAGACCCAGTACTTC
>TRBD2|TRBV29-1|TRBJ2-3|.
CSVVPGLAGTDTQYF
TGCAGCGTAGTGCCGGGACTAGCGGGCACAGATACGCAGTATTTT
>TRBD2|TRBV4-2|TRBJ2-5|.
CASSKGGIAGEGETQYF
TGTGCCAGCAGCAAGGGAGGGATAGCGGGAGAGGGAGAGACCCAGTACTTC
>TRBD1|TRBV7-8|TRBJ2-1|.
CASSKDRDREYNEQFF
TGTGCCAGCAGCAAAGATCGGGACAGGGAGTACAATGAGCAGTTCTTC
>TRBD2|TRBV19|TRBJ2-3|.
CASSIGTSDPDTQYF
TGTGCCAGTAGTATAGGGACTAGCGACCCAGATACGCAGTATTTT
>TRBD2|TRBV6-1|TRBJ2-7|.
CASSWGGNEQYF
TGTGCCAGCAGTTGGGGAGGGAACGAGCAGTACTTC
>TRBD2|TRBV11-2|TRBJ2-7|few
CASQGTSASYEQYF
TGTGCCAGTCAGGGGACTAGCGCATCCTACGAGCAGTACTTC
>.|TRBV9|TRBJ2-5|few
CASSVVGGRQETQYF
TGTGCCAGCAGCGTAGTGGGAGGCCGCCAAGAGACCCAGTACTTC
>.|TRBV28|TRBJ1-2|.
CASSLLSGYSGYTF
TGTGCCAGCAGTTTATTGTCAGGGTACTCTGGCTACACCTTC
>TRBD1|TRBV18|TRBJ1-2|.
CASSPDRGLYGYTF
TGTGCCAGCTCACCCGACAGGGGACTCTATGGCTACACCTTC
>.|TRBV6-1|TRBJ1-2|.
CASSELATGYTF
TGTGCCAGCAGTGAATTGGCCACTGGCTACACCTTC
>.|TRBV12-5|TRBJ2-1|.
CASGLVLSEQFF
TGTGCTAGTGGTTTGGTACTGAGTGAGCAGTTCTTC
>.|TRBV6-5|TRBJ2-7|.
CASSRGYEQYF
TGTGCCAGCAGTCGGGGATACGAGCAGTACTTC
>TRBD1|TRBV9|TRBJ2-1|few
CASSAGGQGHNEQFF
TGTGCCAGCAGCGCCGGCGGACAGGGCCACAATGAGCAGTTCTTC
>.|TRBV11-2|TRBJ2-7|.
CASRPGQTPFYEQYF
TGTGCCAGCAGACCCGGACAGACCCCCTTCTACGAGCAGTACTTC
>.|TRBV6-1|TRBJ2-7|.
CASRDRVSYEQYF
TGTGCCAGCAGGGACAGAGTCTCCTACGAGCAGTACTTC
>TRBD1|TRBV29-1|TRBJ2-7|once
CSGGQAAYEQYF
TGCAGCGGGGGACAGGCAGCCTACGAGCAGTACTTC
>TRBD1|TRBV6-1|TRBJ1-2|.
CASRAGGENYGYTF
TGTGCCAGCAGGGCAGGGGGCGAAAACTATGGCTACACCTTC
>.|TRBV11-3|TRBJ2-6|.
CASSLGGPGANVLTF
TGTGCCAGCAGCTTAGGGGGCCCTGGGGCCAACGTCCTGACTTTC
>TRBD1|TRBV28|TRBJ2-7|.
CASSSSGTGAHEQYF
TGTGCCAGCAGTTCGTCGGGGACAGGTGCCCACGAGCAGTACTTC
>TRBD2|TRBV10-3|TRBJ2-2|.
CAISAPSGSFANTGELFF
TGTGCCATCAGTGCGCCTAGCGGGTCCTTTGCGAACACCGGGGAGCTGTTTTTT
>TRBD1|TRBV5-1|TRBJ2-7|few
CASSLTPPGTATYEQYF
TGCGCCAGCAGCTTAACCCCTCCCGGGACAGCCACCTACGAGCAGTACTTC
>.|TRBV6-5|TRBJ1-2|.
CASSPDRKNGYTF
TGTGCCAGCAGTCCCGACAGGAAGAATGGCTACACCTTC
>.|TRBV7-9|TRBJ2-7|.
CSSSPSSVYEQYF
TGTTCCAGCAGCCCCTCTTCCGTTTACGAGCAGTACTTC
>TRBD2|TRBV27|TRBJ2-2|once
CASSLGAGTSAGELFF
TGTGCCAGCAGTCTAGGTGCCGGGACTAGTGCCGGGGAGCTGTTTTTT
>.|TRBV7-8|TRBJ1-4|.
CASSPRGREGEKLFF
TGTGCCAGCAGCCCCCGAGGCAGGGAAGGTGAAAAACTGTTTTTT
>.|TRBV27|TRBJ1-5|once
CASSDSGGGPRHF
TGTGCCAGCAGCGACTCCGGTGGGGGCCCCCGGCATTTT
>TRBD2|TRBV5-6|TRBJ2-7|.
CASSLAVGLAGREQYF
TGTGCCAGCAGCTTGGCCGTAGGCCTAGCGGGACGGGAGCAGTACTTC
>.|TRBV19|TRBJ2-6|.
CASSVRLAGANGLTF
TGTGCCAGTAGTGTAAGGTTGGCTGGGGCCAACGGCCTGACTTTC
>TRBD2|TRBV7-9|TRBJ2-2|.
CASSPGGLNTGELFF
TGTGCCAGCAGCCCGGGAGGGCTGAACACCGGGGAGCTGTTTTTT
>.|TRBV19|TRBJ1-5|.
CASSISPDRFPNQPQHF
TGTGCCAGTAGTATTAGCCCCGACAGGTTCCCAAATCAGCCCCAGCATTTT
>.|TRBV11-2|TRBJ2-3|.
CASRPPTTHTQYF
TGTGCCAGCAGGCCGCCGACAACCCATACGCAGTATTTT
>TRBD1|TRBV5-1|TRBJ1-1|.
CASSLGGQRDTEAFF
TGCGCCAGCAGCTTGGGGGGACAGAGGGACACTGAAGCTTTCTTT
>TRBD2|TRBV7-9|TRBJ2-3|.
CSSSLGLADVNTDTQYF
TGTTCCAGCAGCTTAGGACTAGCGGACGTAAACACAGATACGCAGTATTTT
>TRBD2|TRBV5-1|TRBJ2-1|.
CASSPGLVGNEQFF
TGCGCCAGCAGCCCAGGACTAGTAGGCAATGAGCAGTTCTTC
>.|TRBV11-2|TRBJ1-1|.
CASSAGAQARWTEAFF
TGTGCCAGCAGCGCCGGCGCACAGGCCCGGTGGACTGAAGCTTTCTTT
>.|TRBV19|TRBJ2-1|.
CASRPRGSYNEQFF
TGTGCCAGTCGCCCCAGGGGCTCCTACAATGAGCAGTTCTTC